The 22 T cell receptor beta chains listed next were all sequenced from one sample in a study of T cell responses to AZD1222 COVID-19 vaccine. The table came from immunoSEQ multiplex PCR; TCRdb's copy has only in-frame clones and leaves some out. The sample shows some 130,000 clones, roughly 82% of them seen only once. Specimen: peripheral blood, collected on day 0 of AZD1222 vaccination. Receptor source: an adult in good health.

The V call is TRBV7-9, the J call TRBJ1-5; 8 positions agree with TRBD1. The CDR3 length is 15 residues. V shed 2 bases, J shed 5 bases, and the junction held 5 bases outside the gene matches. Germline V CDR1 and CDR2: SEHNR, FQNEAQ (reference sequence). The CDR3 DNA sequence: TGTGCCAGCAGCTTAAGGGGACAGGCCGATCAGCCCCAGCATTTT. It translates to CASSLRGQADQPQHF. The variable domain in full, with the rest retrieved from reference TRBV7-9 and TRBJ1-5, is DTGVSQNPRHKITKRGQNVTFRCDPISEHNRLYWYRQTLGQGPEFLTYFQNEAQLEKSRLLSDRFSAERPKGSFSTLEIQRTEQGDSAMYLCASSLRGQADQPQHFGDGTRLSIL.

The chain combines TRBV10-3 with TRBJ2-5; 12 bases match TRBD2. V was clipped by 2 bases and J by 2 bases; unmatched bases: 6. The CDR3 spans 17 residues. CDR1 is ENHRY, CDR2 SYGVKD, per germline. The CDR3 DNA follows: TGTGCCATCAGTGAGCCCGGACTAGCGGGGAAACAAGAGACCCAGTACTTC. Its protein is CAISEPGLAGKQETQYF.

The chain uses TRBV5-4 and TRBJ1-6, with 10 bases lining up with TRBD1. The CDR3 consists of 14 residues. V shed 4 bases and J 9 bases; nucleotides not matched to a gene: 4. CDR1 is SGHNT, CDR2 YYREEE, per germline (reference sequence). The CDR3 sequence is CASSTRDRGSPLHF. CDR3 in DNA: TGTGCCAGCAGCACCCGGGACAGGGGTTCACCCCTCCACTTT.

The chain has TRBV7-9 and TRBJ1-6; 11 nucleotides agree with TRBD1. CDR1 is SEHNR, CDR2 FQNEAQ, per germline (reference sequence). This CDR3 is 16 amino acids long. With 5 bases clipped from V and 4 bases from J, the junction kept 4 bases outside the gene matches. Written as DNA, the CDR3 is TGTGCCAGCAGCCTAGGACAGGGGGCGTATAATTCACCCCTCCACTTT. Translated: CASSLGQGAYNSPLHF.

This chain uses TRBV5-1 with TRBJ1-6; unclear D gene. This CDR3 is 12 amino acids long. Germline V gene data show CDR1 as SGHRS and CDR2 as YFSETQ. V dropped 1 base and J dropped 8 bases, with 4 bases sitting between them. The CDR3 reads CASSLNDSPLHF. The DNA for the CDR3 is TGCGCCAGCAGCTTGAATGATTCACCCCTCCACTTT.

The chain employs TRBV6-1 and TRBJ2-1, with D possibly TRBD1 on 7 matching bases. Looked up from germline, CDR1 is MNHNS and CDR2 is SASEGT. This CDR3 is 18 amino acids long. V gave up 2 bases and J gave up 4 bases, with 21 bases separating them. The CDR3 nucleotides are TGTGCCAGCAGTGAAACTTTGACGACAGGGAGGAGGTACAATGAGCAGTTCTTC. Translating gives CASSETLTTGRRYNEQFF.

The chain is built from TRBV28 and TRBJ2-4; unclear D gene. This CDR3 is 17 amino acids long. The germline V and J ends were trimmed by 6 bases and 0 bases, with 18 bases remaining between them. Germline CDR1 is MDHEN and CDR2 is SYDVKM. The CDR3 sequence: CASSRARALIAKNIQYF. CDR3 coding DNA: TGTGCCAGCAGCCGAGCCCGAGCTCTAATAGCCAAAAACATTCAGTACTTC.

CDR3 DNA: TGTGCCACTAGCGGGGGGGCAGTAGGGGAGCTGTTTTTT. It is translated as CATSGGAVGELFF. The genes are TRBV2 and TRBJ2-2; 12 bases map to TRBD2. The V segment lost 10 bases and the J segment 8 bases; nucleotides outside the gene matches: 5. The V gene's germline CDR1 is SNHLY and CDR2 FYNNEI. The CDR3 has 13 amino acids. The full variable domain, in which reference TRBV2 and TRBJ2-2 provide the parts outside the CDR3, is EPEVTQTPSHQVTQMGQEVILRCVPISNHLYFYWYRQILGQKVEFLVSFYNNEISEKSEIFDDQFSVERPDGSNFTLKIRSTKLEDSAMYFCATSGGAVGELFFGEGSRLTVL.

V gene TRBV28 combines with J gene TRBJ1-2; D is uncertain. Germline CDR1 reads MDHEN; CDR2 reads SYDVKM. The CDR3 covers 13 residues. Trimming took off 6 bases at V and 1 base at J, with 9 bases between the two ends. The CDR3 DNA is TGTGCCAGCAGCCCGATCTTTAACTATGGCTACACCTTC. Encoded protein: CASSPIFNYGYTF.

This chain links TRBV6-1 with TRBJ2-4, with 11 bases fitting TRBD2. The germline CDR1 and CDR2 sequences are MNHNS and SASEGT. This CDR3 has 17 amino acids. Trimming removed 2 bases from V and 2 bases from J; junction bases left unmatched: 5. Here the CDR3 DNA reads TGTGCCAGCAGTGAAAATAGCGGGGGGGCGTCCAAAAACATTCAGTACTTC. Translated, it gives CASSENSGGASKNIQYF.

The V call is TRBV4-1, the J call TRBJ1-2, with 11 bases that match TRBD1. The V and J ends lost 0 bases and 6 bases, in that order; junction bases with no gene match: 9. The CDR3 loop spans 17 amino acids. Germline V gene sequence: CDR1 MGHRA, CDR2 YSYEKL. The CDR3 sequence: CASSQDPSDRGPDGYTF. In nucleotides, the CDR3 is TGCGCCAGCAGCCAAGATCCCTCGGACAGGGGGCCTGATGGCTACACCTTC.

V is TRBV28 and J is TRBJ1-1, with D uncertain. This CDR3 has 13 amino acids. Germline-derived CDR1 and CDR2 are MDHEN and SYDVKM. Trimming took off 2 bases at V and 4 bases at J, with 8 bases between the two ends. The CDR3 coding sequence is TGTGCCAGCAGTTTAAACCCGGCCACTGAAGCTTTCTTT. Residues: CASSLNPATEAFF.

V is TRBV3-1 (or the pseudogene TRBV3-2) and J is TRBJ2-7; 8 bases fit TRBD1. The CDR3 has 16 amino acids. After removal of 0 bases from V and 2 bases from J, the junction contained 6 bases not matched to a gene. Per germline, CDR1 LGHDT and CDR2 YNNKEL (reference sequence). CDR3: CASSQDLGTGPYEQYF. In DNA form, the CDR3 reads TGTGCCAGCAGCCAAGATCTTGGGACAGGTCCCTACGAGCAGTACTTC.

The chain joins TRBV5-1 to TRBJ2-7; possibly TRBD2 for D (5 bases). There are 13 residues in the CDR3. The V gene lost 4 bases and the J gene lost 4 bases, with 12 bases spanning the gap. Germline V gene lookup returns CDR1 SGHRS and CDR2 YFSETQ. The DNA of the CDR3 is TGCGCCAGCAGCCACGGGAAGGAGTACGAGCAGTACTTC. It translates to CASSHGKEYEQYF.

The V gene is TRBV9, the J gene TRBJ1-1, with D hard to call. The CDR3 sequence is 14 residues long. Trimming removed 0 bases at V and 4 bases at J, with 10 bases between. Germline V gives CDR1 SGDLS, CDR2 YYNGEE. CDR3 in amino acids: CASSVVGSTTEAFF. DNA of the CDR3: TGTGCCAGCAGCGTAGTAGGTTCGACCACTGAAGCTTTCTTT.

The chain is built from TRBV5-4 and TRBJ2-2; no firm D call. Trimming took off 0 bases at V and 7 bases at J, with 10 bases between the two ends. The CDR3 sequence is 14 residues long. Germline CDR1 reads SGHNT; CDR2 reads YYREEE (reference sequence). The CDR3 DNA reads TGTGCCAGCAGCTTGGGGCAGGCTTTCGGGGAGCTGTTTTTT. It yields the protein CASSLGQAFGELFF.

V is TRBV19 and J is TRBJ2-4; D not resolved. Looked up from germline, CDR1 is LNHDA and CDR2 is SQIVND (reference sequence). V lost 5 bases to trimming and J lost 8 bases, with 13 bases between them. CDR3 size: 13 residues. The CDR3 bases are TGTGCCAGTAGTCAGAGAATCGTAGACATTCAGTACTTC. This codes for CASSQRIVDIQYF.

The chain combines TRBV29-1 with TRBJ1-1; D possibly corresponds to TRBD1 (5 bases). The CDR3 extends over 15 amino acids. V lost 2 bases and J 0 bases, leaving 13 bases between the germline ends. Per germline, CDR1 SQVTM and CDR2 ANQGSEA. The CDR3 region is CSVESGQGMNTEAFF. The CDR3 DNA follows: TGCAGCGTTGAAAGCGGGCAGGGCATGAACACTGAAGCTTTCTTT.

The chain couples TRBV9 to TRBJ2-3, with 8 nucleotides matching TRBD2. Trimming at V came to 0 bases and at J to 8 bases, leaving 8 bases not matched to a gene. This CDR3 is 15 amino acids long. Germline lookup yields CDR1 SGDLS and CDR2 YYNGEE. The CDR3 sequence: CASSVGSGASGTQYF. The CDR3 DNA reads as TGTGCCAGCAGCGTAGGTAGCGGGGCTTCGGGTACGCAGTATTTT.

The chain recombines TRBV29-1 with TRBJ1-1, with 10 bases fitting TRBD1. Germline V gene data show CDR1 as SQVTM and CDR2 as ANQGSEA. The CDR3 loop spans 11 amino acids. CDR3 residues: CMGQGYTEAFF. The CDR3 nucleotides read TGCATGGGACAGGGGTACACTGAAGCTTTCTTT.

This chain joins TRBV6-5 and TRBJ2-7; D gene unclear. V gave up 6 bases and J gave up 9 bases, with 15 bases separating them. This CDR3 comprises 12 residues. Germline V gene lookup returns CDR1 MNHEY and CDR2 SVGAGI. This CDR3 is CASRPSGARQYF. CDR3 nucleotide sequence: TGTGCCAGCAGGCCGAGTGGAGCAAGGCAGTACTTC.

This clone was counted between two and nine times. CDR3 protein: CASSHGGPISYNSPLHF. CDR3 DNA sequence: TGTGCCAGCAGCCACGGGGGCCCCATCTCCTATAATTCACCCCTCCACTTT. The chain carries TRBV3-1 (or the pseudogene TRBV3-2) and TRBJ1-6, with D possibly TRBD1 on 6 matching bases. The germline CDR1 and CDR2 sequences are LGHDT and YNNKEL (reference sequence). The ends were cut back, 3 bases at V and 0 bases at J, with 12 bases in the middle. This CDR3 spans 17 amino acids.